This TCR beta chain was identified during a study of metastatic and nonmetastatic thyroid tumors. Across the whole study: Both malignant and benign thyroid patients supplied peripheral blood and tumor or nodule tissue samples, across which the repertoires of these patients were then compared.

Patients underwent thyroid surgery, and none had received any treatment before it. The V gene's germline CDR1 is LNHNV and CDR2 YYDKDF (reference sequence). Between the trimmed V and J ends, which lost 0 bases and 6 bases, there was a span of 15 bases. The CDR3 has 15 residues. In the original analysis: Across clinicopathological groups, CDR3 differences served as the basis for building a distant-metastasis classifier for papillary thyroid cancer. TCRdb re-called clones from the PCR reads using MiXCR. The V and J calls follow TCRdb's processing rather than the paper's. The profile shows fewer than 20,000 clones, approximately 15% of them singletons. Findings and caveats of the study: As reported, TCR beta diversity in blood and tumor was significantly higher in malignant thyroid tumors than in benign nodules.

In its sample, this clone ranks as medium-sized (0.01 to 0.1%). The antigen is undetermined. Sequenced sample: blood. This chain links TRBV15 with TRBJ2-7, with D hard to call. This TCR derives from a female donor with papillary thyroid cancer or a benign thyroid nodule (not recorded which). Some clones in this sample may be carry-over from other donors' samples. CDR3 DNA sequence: TGTGCCACCAGCAGAGATACAACGGGTTACGGCGAGCAGTACTTC. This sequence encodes CATSRDTTGYGEQYF.